The entry below describes one TCR beta chain. Its matching antigen is unknown. The data belong to a study of T cell responses to AZD1222 COVID-19 vaccine. Turning to the study itself: Investigators merged groups given second doses at roughly 4 or roughly 12 weeks.

Study-wide results and caveats: Baseline seropositives among AZD1222 recipients totaled only six.

Data came from immunoSEQ multiplex PCR; TCRdb stores just in-frame clones and leaves some out. This sample has 150,000 to 180,000 clones, with 90% found just once. The CDR3 is 15 residues long. The J segment lost 4 bases and the V segment lost 6 bases, leaving 4 bases of the junction unmatched. CDR1 is LNHDA, CDR2 SQIVND, per germline (reference sequence). The chain combines TRBV19 with TRBJ2-1; TRBD2 aligns across 12 bases. Sequencing was performed on peripheral blood, taken on day 0 of AZD1222 vaccination. The TCR sequence derives from an adult in good health. The CDR3: CASSELAGGYNEQFF. In DNA form, the CDR3 reads TGTGCCAGTAGCGAACTAGCGGGAGGTTACAATGAGCAGTTCTTC.